This TCR beta chain was captured in a study of T cell repertoires in cytomegalovirus infection. Background on the study: TCR beta signatures that were public indicated CMV infection and matching HLA type.

Points from the study as a whole: CMV-specific HLA-C-restricted TCR beta clonotypes dominated the ex vivo response. Cumulative public TCR beta family frequency identified carriers of CMV plus the relevant HLA.

TCRdb recomputed calls from the reads with MiXCR, one row per CDR3 protein. The sample yields 300,000 to 400,000 distinct CDR3 sequences, over 15% seen once. The sample holds a few counts of this clonotype. Antigen unknown. Germline V lookup: CDR1 SNHLY, CDR2 FYNNEI. Trimming stripped 9 bases from V and 4 bases from J, with 12 bases between. The CDR3 runs to 12 residues. This TCR derives from a human donor in good health (CMV status not recorded). Some clones in this sample may be carry-over from other donors' samples. Sequenced material: PBMCs. The chain joins TRBV2 to TRBJ1-1; no reliable D call. As DNA, the CDR3 is TGTGCCAGGGACCGGTCACCCACTGAAGCTTTCTTT. It codes for CARDRSPTEAFF.